This is a list of T cell receptor beta chains from one sample in a study of blood T cell repertoires in COVID-19. The data were produced by immunoSEQ multiplex PCR, yet TCRdb's version contains in-frame clones alone and is incomplete. This table has some 400,000 clones, over 75% appearing once. The sequenced sample consisted of PBMCs or T cells enriched from blood (not recorded which). The receptors come from a man aged 30 to 39 who had recovered from COVID-19. Both conserved end residues are part of each CDR3. D genes are given only for firm matches. Expanded clones are given a class, and other clones once, few, many or no size at all.

clone_size: NA; v_call: TRBV4-1; d_call: NA; cdr3_length: 16; j_call: TRBJ1-4; cdr3_aa: CASSQDGEGWNEKLFF; cdr3_nt: TGCGCCAGCAGCCAAGATGGAGAGGGATGGAATGAAAAACTGTTTTTT
clone_size: NA; v_call: TRBV27; d_call: NA; cdr3_length: 12; j_call: TRBJ1-2; cdr3_aa: CASSTPGSGYTF; cdr3_nt: TGTGCCAGCTCCACCCCGGGTTCTGGCTACACCTTC
clone_size: few; v_call: TRBV7-2; d_call: TRBD2; cdr3_length: 14; j_call: TRBJ2-5; cdr3_aa: CASSEYGGKETQYF; cdr3_nt: TGTGCCAGCAGCGAGTACGGGGGGAAAGAGACCCAGTACTTC
clone_size: NA; v_call: TRBV5-4; d_call: TRBD1; cdr3_length: 14; j_call: TRBJ2-7; cdr3_aa: CASSRDRASYEQYF; cdr3_nt: TGTGCCAGCAGCAGGGACAGGGCCTCCTACGAGCAGTACTTC
clone_size: NA; v_call: TRBV13; d_call: TRBD1; cdr3_length: 14; j_call: TRBJ2-5; cdr3_aa: CASSRRAGGETQYF; cdr3_nt: TGTGCCAGCAGCCGACGGGCAGGGGGAGAGACCCAGTACTTC
clone_size: NA; v_call: TRBV5-1; d_call: NA; cdr3_length: 14; j_call: TRBJ2-7; cdr3_aa: CASSTGGLNYEQYF; cdr3_nt: TGCGCCAGCAGCACGGGGGGCCTAAATTACGAGCAGTACTTC
clone_size: few; v_call: TRBV6-5; d_call: TRBD1; cdr3_length: 14; j_call: TRBJ1-5; cdr3_aa: CASRSTGRDQPQHF; cdr3_nt: TGTGCCAGCAGATCGACAGGGCGGGATCAGCCCCAGCATTTT
clone_size: NA; v_call: TRBV30; d_call: TRBD1; cdr3_length: 13; j_call: TRBJ1-6; cdr3_aa: CAWGTVYNSPLHF; cdr3_nt: TGTGCCTGGGGGACAGTCTATAATTCACCCCTCCACTTT
clone_size: NA; v_call: TRBV4-1; d_call: NA; cdr3_length: 18; j_call: TRBJ2-7; cdr3_aa: CASSQEWAPGYRSYEQYF; cdr3_nt: TGCGCCAGCAGCCAAGAATGGGCCCCAGGGTATCGCTCCTACGAGCAGTACTTC
clone_size: NA; v_call: TRBV7-9; d_call: TRBD1; cdr3_length: 17; j_call: TRBJ2-5; cdr3_aa: CASSLVSGTGGGETQYF; cdr3_nt: TGTGCCAGCAGCTTAGTGTCTGGGACAGGTGGAGGAGAGACCCAGTACTTC
clone_size: NA; v_call: TRBV11-2; d_call: NA; cdr3_length: 15; j_call: TRBJ1-2; cdr3_aa: CASTFAQGSNYGYTF; cdr3_nt: TGTGCCAGCACCTTCGCTCAGGGATCTAACTATGGCTACACCTTC
clone_size: NA; v_call: TRBV19; d_call: NA; cdr3_length: 16; j_call: TRBJ2-1; cdr3_aa: CASGALETHTRNEQFF; cdr3_nt: TGTGCCAGTGGCGCCCTGGAGACGCATACGAGGAATGAGCAGTTCTTC
clone_size: NA; v_call: TRBV9; d_call: TRBD1; cdr3_length: 16; j_call: TRBJ2-3; cdr3_aa: CASSLSDRDETDTQYF; cdr3_nt: TGTGCCAGCAGCCTAAGCGACAGGGACGAAACAGATACGCAGTATTTT